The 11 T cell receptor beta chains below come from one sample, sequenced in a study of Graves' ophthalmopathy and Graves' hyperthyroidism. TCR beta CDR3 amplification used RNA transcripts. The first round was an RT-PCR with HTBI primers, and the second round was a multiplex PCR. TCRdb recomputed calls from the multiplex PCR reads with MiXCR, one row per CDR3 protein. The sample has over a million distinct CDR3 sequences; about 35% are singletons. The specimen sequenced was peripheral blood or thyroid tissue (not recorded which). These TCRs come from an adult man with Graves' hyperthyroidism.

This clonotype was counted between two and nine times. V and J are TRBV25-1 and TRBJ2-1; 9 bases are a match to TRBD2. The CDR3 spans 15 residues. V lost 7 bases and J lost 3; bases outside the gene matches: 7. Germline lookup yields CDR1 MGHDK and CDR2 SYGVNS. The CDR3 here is CASTAGTSYYNEQFF. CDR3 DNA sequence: TGTGCCAGCACAGCCGGGACTAGCTACTACAATGAGCAGTTCTTC. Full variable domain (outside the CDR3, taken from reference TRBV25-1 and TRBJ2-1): EADIYQTPRYLVIGTGKKITLECSQTMGHDKMYWYQQDPGMELHLIHYSYGVNSTEKGDLSSESTVSRIRTEHFPLTLESARPSHTSQYLCASTAGTSYYNEQFFGPGTRLTVL.

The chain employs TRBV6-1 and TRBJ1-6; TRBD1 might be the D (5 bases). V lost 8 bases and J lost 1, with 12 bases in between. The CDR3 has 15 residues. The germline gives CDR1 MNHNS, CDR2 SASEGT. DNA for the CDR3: TGTGCCAGCCGCCGAGGGGAGTCCTATAATTCACCCCTCCACTTT. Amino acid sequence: CASRRGESYNSPLHF.

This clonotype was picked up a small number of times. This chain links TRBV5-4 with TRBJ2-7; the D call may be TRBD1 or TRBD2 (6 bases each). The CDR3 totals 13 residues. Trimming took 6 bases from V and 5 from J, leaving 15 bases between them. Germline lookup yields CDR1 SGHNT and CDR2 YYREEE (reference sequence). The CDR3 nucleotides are TGTGCCAGCACAGCGAGAGGGGGGAACGAGCAGTACTTC. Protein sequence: CASTARGGNEQYF.

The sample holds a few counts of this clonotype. The CDR3 coding sequence is TGTGCCAGCAGCGGGGACAGGTTGGAAAAACTGTTTTTT. Encoded protein: CASSGDRLEKLFF. The chain carries TRBV7-9 and TRBJ1-4; TRBD1 matches at 8 bases. Trimming removed 5 bases from V and 8 bases from J; junction bases left unmatched: 4. Germline assignment: CDR1 SEHNR and CDR2 FQNEAQ (reference sequence). CDR3 length: 13 amino acids.

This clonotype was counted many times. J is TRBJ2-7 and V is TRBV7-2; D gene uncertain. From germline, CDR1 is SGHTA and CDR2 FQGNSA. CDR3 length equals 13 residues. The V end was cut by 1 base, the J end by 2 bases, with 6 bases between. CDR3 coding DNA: TGTGCCAGCAGCTTAGGCGAACCCTACGAGCAGTACTTC. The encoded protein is CASSLGEPYEQYF.

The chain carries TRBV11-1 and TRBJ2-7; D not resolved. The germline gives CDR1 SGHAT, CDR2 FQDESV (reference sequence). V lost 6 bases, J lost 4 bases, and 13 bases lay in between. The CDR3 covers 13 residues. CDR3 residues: CASSAPTEYEQYF. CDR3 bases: TGTGCCAGCAGTGCACCCACGGAGTACGAGCAGTACTTC.

CDR3 sequence reads: CASRMDSDADSGNTIYF. CDR3 bases: TGTGCCAGCAGGATGGACTCGGACGCCGACTCTGGAAACACCATATATTTT. The gene calls are TRBV27 and TRBJ1-3; no firm D call. This CDR3 has 17 amino acids. V lost 6 bases and J 0 bases, leaving 18 bases between the germline ends. From germline, CDR1 is MNHEY and CDR2 SMNVEV (reference sequence).

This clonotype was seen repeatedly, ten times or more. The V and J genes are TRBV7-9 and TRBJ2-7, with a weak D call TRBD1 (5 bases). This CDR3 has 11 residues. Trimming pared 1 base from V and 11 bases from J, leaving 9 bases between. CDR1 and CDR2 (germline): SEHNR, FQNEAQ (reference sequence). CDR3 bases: TGTGCCAGCAGCTTAGGTTTAGGGGAGTACTTC. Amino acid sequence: CASSLGLGEYF.

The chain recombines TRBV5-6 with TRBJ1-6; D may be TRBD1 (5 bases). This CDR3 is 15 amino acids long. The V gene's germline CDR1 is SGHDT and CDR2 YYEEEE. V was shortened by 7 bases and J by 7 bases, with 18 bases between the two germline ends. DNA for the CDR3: TGTGCCAGCTCTTTCGGAACGGGGCTGAATTCACCCCTCCACTTT. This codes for CASSFGTGLNSPLHF.

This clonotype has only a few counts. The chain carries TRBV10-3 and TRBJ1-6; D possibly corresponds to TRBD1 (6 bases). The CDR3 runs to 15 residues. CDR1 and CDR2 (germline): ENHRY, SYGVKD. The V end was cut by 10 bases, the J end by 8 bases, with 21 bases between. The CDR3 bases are TGTGCCACCAAACAGGGTCCGCTGTCTGATTCACCCCTCCACTTT. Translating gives CATKQGPLSDSPLHF.

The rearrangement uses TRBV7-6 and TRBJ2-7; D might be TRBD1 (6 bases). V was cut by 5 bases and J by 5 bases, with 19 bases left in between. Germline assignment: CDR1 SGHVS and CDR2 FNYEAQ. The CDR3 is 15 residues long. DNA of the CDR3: TGTGCCAGCAGCCCGACAGGTTCCAGGCGCCACGAGCAGTACTTC. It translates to CASSPTGSRRHEQYF. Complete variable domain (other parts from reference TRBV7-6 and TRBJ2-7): GAGVSQSPRYKVTKRGQDVALRCDPISGHVSLYWYRQALGQGPEFLTYFNYEAQQDKSGLPNDRFSAERPEGSISTLTIQRTEQRDSAMYRCASSPTGSRRHEQYFGPGTRLTVT.